This T cell receptor (beta chain) was captured by sequencing in a study of shared clonotypes between healthy human individuals. Study-wide background: Plates per donor: three CD4 naive, three CD4 memory, two CD8 naive, one CD8 memory.

Sequencing was performed with immunoSEQ multiplex PCR; in TCRdb, only in-frame clones are kept and a portion is missing. The table records hundreds of thousands of clones, roughly 96% of them present only once. The naive CD8 fraction comprised CD45RO-negative cells positively selected for CCR7 and excluded terminally differentiated effector memory CD45RA+ cells. Germline CDR1 reads SGHDT; CDR2 reads YYEEEE. The germline V and J ends were trimmed by 0 bases and 0 bases, with 9 bases remaining between them. The CDR3 spans 15 residues. Sequences were obtained from naive CD8+ T cells sorted from blood. The rearrangement joins TRBV5-6 to TRBJ1-1; no definite D call. This sequence was found in a woman younger than 45 in good health. Written as DNA, the CDR3 is TGTGCCAGCAGCTTGGCCCGGTCTATGAACACTGAAGCTTTCTTT. Protein product: CASSLARSMNTEAFF.